This T cell receptor beta chain was retrieved from a study of T-cell memory formation after mild COVID-19. Study as a whole: For the most part, TCR clusters were specific to one donor.

Findings and limits, study-wide: Second-wave clones reaching peak frequency on day 37 lacked confirmed SARS-CoV-2 specificity. CD4+ contracting clones lay mainly in CM and EM, CD8+ ones in EMRA.

Comment on this clonotype: Its antigen is not known.

CDR3 length: 10 amino acids. Germline V lookup: CDR1 GTSNPN, CDR2 SVGIG (reference sequence). Trimming removed 7 bases at V and 3 bases at J, with 7 bases between. TCRdb analysed the 5' RACE reads with MiXCR anew, one entry per CDR3 protein. The sample contains 300,000 or so distinct CDR3 sequences, roughly 15% of which appear only once. The specimen sequenced was PBMCs or a T cell subset sorted from them (not recorded which). The origin of this receptor is a man between 18 and 35 years old who had mild COVID-19 (a few samples of this study predate the infection). Cell type and time point are not known. This sequence joins TRBV30 and TRBJ2-7, with no clear D. The CDR3 here is CASKDYEQYF. The DNA for the CDR3 is TGTGCCTCTAAAGACTACGAGCAGTACTTC.